These T cell receptor beta chains were read from a single sample in a study of chemoradiotherapy in HPV16-positive cancers. The data were produced by immunoSEQ multiplex PCR, yet TCRdb's version contains in-frame clones alone and is incomplete. Counted here are about 5,900 clones, 73% occurring once; the ten biggest clones make up 9.5% to 13%. Sampling was performed from a patient who underwent chemoradiotherapy. All receptors come from a human donor with HPV-associated anogenital cancer. Each CDR3 is given with its conserved first and last residue. Each record gives: D gene, J gene, V gene, clone size, CDR3 protein, CDR3 DNA. D genes are given only for firm matches. Size is omitted from some rows. Given values are once, few, many or a class for expanded clones.

NA	TRBJ2-1	TRBV19	NA	CASSWVWSGPNNEQFF	TGTGCCAGTAGCTGGGTTTGGTCAGGCCCTAACAATGAGCAGTTCTTC
NA	TRBJ1-1	TRBV28	NA	CASSNALQGEAFF	TGTGCCAGCAGCAATGCACTACAGGGAGAAGCTTTCTTT
TRBD2	TRBJ2-1	TRBV7-2	NA	CASSLGGLSEQFF	TGTGCCAGCAGCTTAGGGGGACTAAGTGAGCAGTTCTTC
NA	TRBJ2-7	TRBV28	NA	CASSLIAPSVGQYF	TGTGCCAGCAGTTTAATAGCCCCATCTGTAGGGCAGTACTTC
TRBD1	TRBJ1-1	TRBV19	NA	CASSTYIGTASEAFF	TGTGCCAGTAGTACCTACATAGGGACAGCTTCTGAAGCTTTCTTT
TRBD2	TRBJ2-5	TRBV27	NA	CASSSNWGGVETQYF	TGTGCCAGCAGTAGCAATTGGGGGGGGGTAGAGACCCAGTACTTC
NA	TRBJ2-2	TRBV7-3	NA	CASSRLARGASYTGELFF	TGTGCCAGCAGCCGCTTGGCGAGGGGGGCGTCGTACACCGGGGAGCTGTTTTTT
TRBD1	TRBJ2-1	TRBV4-1	NA	CASSPRTGKDSYNEQFF	TGCGCCAGCAGCCCCAGGACAGGGAAAGATTCCTACAATGAGCAGTTCTTC
NA	TRBJ1-5	TRBV15	NA	CATSGLQGYSNQPQHF	TGTGCCACCAGCGGCCTACAGGGTTATAGCAATCAGCCCCAGCATTTT
NA	TRBJ1-3	TRBV13	NA	CASSLGRVNSGNTIYF	TGTGCCAGCAGCTTAGGCCGAGTAAACTCTGGAAACACCATATATTTT
NA	TRBJ2-5	TRBV7-8	NA	CASSLGPLGGWNQETQYF	TGTGCCAGCAGCTTAGGCCCATTAGGGGGGTGGAACCAAGAGACCCAGTACTTC
NA	TRBJ1-3	TRBV5-6	NA	CASRLLGVGNTIYF	TGTGCCAGCAGACTGCTGGGAGTTGGAAACACCATATATTTT
TRBD1	TRBJ1-2	TRBV28	few	CASSSFSPGQPGSFNYGYTF	TGTGCCAGCAGTTCGTTCTCACCGGGACAGCCAGGAAGTTTTAACTATGGCTACACCTTC
NA	TRBJ1-6	TRBV7-9	NA	CASSYVPGLNNSPLHF	TGTGCCAGCAGCTACGTACCGGGACTCAATAATTCACCCCTCCACTTT
NA	TRBJ1-2	TRBV6-1	few	CASSVPWDTPNYGYTF	TGTGCCAGCAGTGTCCCCTGGGACACCCCTAACTATGGCTACACCTTC
TRBD2	TRBJ2-1	TRBV5-1	NA	CATAFMSGGGKNEQFF	TGCGCCACCGCGTTTATGAGCGGGGGCGGTAAAAATGAGCAGTTCTTC
TRBD2	TRBJ2-3	TRBV10-3	NA	CAISERGGRSDTQYF	TGTGCCATCAGTGAACGGGGGGGCAGGTCAGATACGCAGTATTTT
NA	TRBJ2-1	TRBV28	NA	CASSFGTENNEQFF	TGTGCCAGCAGTTTTGGGACGGAAAACAATGAGCAGTTCTTC
TRBD2	TRBJ2-7	TRBV4-2	few	CASSQEGGGVYEQYF	TGTGCCAGCAGCCAAGAGGGCGGGGGAGTCTACGAGCAGTACTTC
TRBD1	TRBJ2-7	TRBV28	NA	CASSLSSTGYLYEQYF	TGTGCCAGCAGTTTGTCCTCGACAGGGTATCTCTACGAGCAGTACTTC
NA	TRBJ1-3	TRBV30	NA	CAWSVGLVLGNTIYF	TGTGCCTGGAGTGTTGGTCTCGTTTTAGGAAACACCATATATTTT
NA	TRBJ1-6	TRBV11-2	NA	CASRRTGNSPLHF	TGTGCCAGCAGACGGACGGGGAATTCACCCCTCCACTTT
NA	TRBJ2-1	TRBV4-2	NA	CASSQEGHRASDGEQFF	TGTGCCAGCAGCCAAGAAGGCCACAGGGCGAGTGACGGTGAGCAGTTCTTC
NA	TRBJ1-1	TRBV9	NA	CASSVPLNTEAFF	TGTGCCAGCAGCGTACCATTGAACACTGAAGCTTTCTTT
TRBD1	TRBJ2-1	TRBV5-8	NA	CASSRHQGASSNEQFF	TGTGCCAGCAGCAGGCATCAGGGGGCCAGCAGCAATGAGCAGTTCTTC
NA	TRBJ2-6	TRBV7-9	NA	CASSLGISGANVLTF	TGTGCCAGCAGCTTAGGAATTTCTGGGGCCAACGTCCTGACTTTC
TRBD2	TRBJ2-1	TRBV28	NA	CASSLVTSGSYNEQFF	TGTGCCAGCAGCCTTGTCACTAGCGGCTCCTACAATGAGCAGTTCTTC
NA	TRBJ2-1	TRBV7-8	few	CASSLSVTAGSAYNEQFF	TGTGCCAGCAGCTTATCCGTTACGGCGGGGAGTGCCTACAATGAGCAGTTCTTC
NA	TRBJ1-1	TRBV15	once	CATSRYGGRIEAFF	TGTGCCACCAGCAGGTACGGGGGACGGATTGAAGCTTTCTTT
NA	TRBJ1-5	TRBV28	NA	CASSYTFYIQDRYSNQPQHF	TGTGCCAGCAGTTATACTTTTTATATACAGGACAGATATAGCAATCAGCCCCAGCATTTT
NA	TRBJ2-1	TRBV11-2	NA	CASLRGNEQFF	TGTGCCAGTCTCAGGGGCAATGAGCAGTTCTTC
NA	TRBJ2-7	TRBV4-1	NA	CASSQESSYEQYF	TGCGCCAGCAGCCAAGAATCCTCCTACGAGCAGTACTTC
NA	TRBJ1-2	TRBV28	NA	CASSSLPMAGYTF	TGTGCCAGCAGTTCACTACCGATGGCTGGCTACACCTTC
NA	TRBJ1-5	TRBV19	NA	CASSRQVSQPQHF	TGTGCCAGTAGTCGACAGGTATCCCAGCCCCAGCATTTT
NA	TRBJ2-2	TRBV6-5	NA	CASSPPGTNTGELFF	TGTGCCAGCAGTCCCCCAGGGACGAACACCGGGGAGCTGTTTTTT
NA	TRBJ2-1	TRBV7-9	NA	CASSLLSREQFF	TGTGCCAGCAGCTTATTATCCCGTGAGCAGTTCTTC
NA	TRBJ2-2	TRBV2	NA	CASSGGSGNTGELFF	TGTGCCAGCAGTGGAGGGAGCGGGAACACCGGGGAGCTGTTTTTT
NA	TRBJ1-1	TRBV7-9	NA	CASSLLGANTEAFF	TGTGCCAGCAGCTTACTCGGAGCTAACACTGAAGCTTTCTTT
NA	TRBJ2-1	TRBV28	NA	CASSSPTGTETYNEQFF	TGTGCCAGCAGTTCCCCCACCGGGACGGAGACCTACAATGAGCAGTTCTTC
NA	TRBJ2-7	TRBV5-1	NA	CASGYQGSSYEQYF	TGCGCCAGCGGCTACCAGGGGAGCTCCTACGAGCAGTACTTC
NA	TRBJ2-4	TRBV6-5	NA	CASRFYSENIQYF	TGTGCCAGCAGGTTTTACTCAGAAAACATTCAGTACTTC
TRBD2	TRBJ2-3	TRBV7-6	NA	CASSLVPSGAITDTQYF	TGTGCCAGCAGCTTAGTACCGAGCGGGGCCATCACAGATACGCAGTATTTT
NA	TRBJ1-3	TRBV4-3	NA	CASSPKAGSGNTIYF	TGCGCCAGCAGCCCAAAGGCAGGCTCTGGAAACACCATATATTTT
TRBD1	TRBJ2-3	TRBV6-1	NA	CASADRGVRDTQYF	TGTGCCAGCGCTGACAGGGGGGTCAGGGATACGCAGTATTTT
NA	TRBJ2-7	TRBV11-3	NA	CASSSRGSSDEQYF	TGTGCCAGCAGCTCTCGGGGAAGCTCGGACGAGCAGTACTTC
NA	TRBJ1-6	TRBV18	NA	CASSPSRPGQYNSPLHF	TGTGCCAGCTCACCTTCGCGACCGGGACAATATAATTCACCCCTCCACTTT
NA	TRBJ2-1	TRBV6-1	NA	CASRRQVSLYNEQFF	TGTGCCAGCAGACGACAGGTATCTCTTTACAATGAGCAGTTCTTC
NA	TRBJ2-5	TRBV27	NA	CASSIGGNWETQYF	TGTGCCAGCAGCATCGGTGGGAATTGGGAGACCCAGTACTTC
TRBD1	TRBJ1-5	TRBV2	NA	CASRAGGWGQPQHF	TGTGCCAGCAGAGCAGGGGGCTGGGGGCAGCCCCAGCATTTT
NA	TRBJ2-1	TRBV11-2	NA	CASSPSRGLEQFF	TGTGCCAGCAGCCCCAGCCGGGGTTTGGAGCAGTTCTTC
TRBD1	TRBJ1-1	TRBV19	NA	CASNDIGGNRGRIYTEAFF	TGTGCCAGTAACGACATAGGAGGGAACAGGGGAAGAATTTACACTGAAGCTTTCTTT
NA	TRBJ1-2	TRBV19	NA	CASSRREVGGYTF	TGTGCCAGTAGTCGGAGGGAAGTAGGTGGCTACACCTTC
NA	TRBJ2-7	TRBV7-2	few	CASSLDLTGQYF	TGTGCCAGCAGCTTAGATCTTACGGGGCAGTACTTC
TRBD1	TRBJ2-4	TRBV5-4	NA	CASSPRTGVDIQYF	TGTGCCAGCAGCCCCAGGACAGGGGTTGACATTCAGTACTTC